The 15 T cell receptor beta chains in this list originate from one sample, sequenced in a study of shared clonotypes between healthy human individuals. Generated by immunoSEQ multiplex PCR, the TCRdb table keeps only in-frame clones and is missing some. The data contain about 2 million clones, over 85% of them singletons. Terminally differentiated effector memory CD45RA+ cells were excluded by CCR7 positive selection of CD45RO-negative cells. Sequences were obtained from naive CD8+ T cells sorted from blood. These receptors all stem from a young man in good health.

The rearrangement links TRBV7-9 to TRBJ2-7; 10 nucleotides agree with TRBD2. The CDR3 is 14 residues long. Germline V lookup: CDR1 SEHNR, CDR2 FQNEAQ (reference sequence). V lost 4 bases to trimming and J lost 4 bases; unmatched junction nucleotides: 4. The CDR3 nucleotides read TGTGCCAGCAGCTGGGCTAGCGGGGGTTACGAGCAGTACTTC. Amino acids: CASSWASGGYEQYF.

The chain couples TRBV9 to TRBJ2-3, with no clear D. Germline values: CDR1 SGDLS, CDR2 YYNGEE. There are 19 residues in the CDR3. Between the trimmed V and J ends, which lost 0 bases and 0 bases, there was a span of 20 bases. CDR3 in amino acids: CASSVVEEWQVPSTDTQYF. The CDR3 DNA is TGTGCCAGCAGCGTAGTAGAGGAGTGGCAGGTCCCTAGCACAGATACGCAGTATTTT.

The V gene is TRBV30, the J gene TRBJ1-2, with a tentative D call TRBD1 (5 bases). The V end was cut by 1 base, the J end by 4 bases, with 13 bases between. The CDR3 runs to 14 residues. Germline CDR1 GTSNPN, CDR2 SVGIG (reference sequence). The CDR3 here is CAWSAPGDLYGYTF. The CDR3 DNA sequence: TGTGCCTGGAGTGCCCCCGGGGACCTCTATGGCTACACCTTC.

This clone was detected only once. The J gene is TRBJ2-7, the V gene TRBV5-8, with D uncertain. V lost 3 bases and J lost 3, with 19 bases in between. This CDR3 region has 16 residues. Germline V gene lookup returns CDR1 SGHTS and CDR2 YDEGEE. CDR3 in amino acids: CASSSFGRDWDYEQYF. CDR3 nucleotides: TGTGCCAGCAGCTCGTTCGGTCGAGACTGGGACTACGAGCAGTACTTC.

The chain couples TRBV7-9 to TRBJ1-2; no clear D gene. CDR1 is SEHNR, CDR2 FQNEAQ, per germline (reference sequence). Trimming shortened V by 4 bases and J by 0 bases, and 12 bases separated the two germline ends. The CDR3 runs 15 residues. The CDR3 coding sequence is TGTGCCAGCAGCTCATCGGCCGGACCTAACTATGGCTACACCTTC. Its translation is CASSSSAGPNYGYTF. Full variable domain (remainder filled in from reference TRBV7-9 and TRBJ1-2): DTGVSQNPRHKITKRGQNVTFRCDPISEHNRLYWYRQTLGQGPEFLTYFQNEAQLEKSRLLSDRFSAERPKGSFSTLEIQRTEQGDSAMYLCASSSSAGPNYGYTFGSGTRLTVV.

V is TRBV2 and J is TRBJ1-2, with 7 bases matching TRBD1. V lost 2 bases and J lost 4; bases outside the gene matches: 7. The length of the CDR3 is 15 residues. Per germline, CDR1 SNHLY and CDR2 FYNNEI. The CDR3 reads CASSETTGAGYGYTF. The CDR3 DNA reads as TGTGCCAGCAGTGAAACTACAGGGGCCGGCTATGGCTACACCTTC.

The chain joins TRBV19 to TRBJ2-7; no definite D call. V lost 6 bases to trimming and J lost 3 bases, with 12 bases between them. The CDR3 length is 13 residues. Germline V gives CDR1 LNHDA, CDR2 SQIVND (reference sequence). The CDR3 reads CASSPGNVYEQYF. Here the CDR3 DNA reads TGTGCCAGTAGCCCCGGAAATGTCTACGAGCAGTACTTC. Drawing the rest from reference TRBV19 and TRBJ2-7, the complete variable domain is DGGITQSPKYLFRKEGQNVTLSCEQNLNHDAMYWYRQDPGQGLRLIYYSQIVNDFQKGDIAEGYSVSREKKESFPLTVTSAQKNPTAFYLCASSPGNVYEQYFGPGTRLTVT.

V is TRBV15 and J is TRBJ2-1, with D possibly TRBD2 on 6 matching bases. The CDR3 length is 15 residues. The V and J ends lost 5 bases and 5 bases respectively, with 16 bases between them. The V gene's germline CDR1 is LNHNV and CDR2 YYDKDF (reference sequence). The CDR3 sequence is CATSSPPSVNNEQFF. The CDR3 bases are TGTGCCACCAGCTCCCCGCCTAGCGTGAACAATGAGCAGTTCTTC.

The rearrangement uses TRBV5-1 and TRBJ2-7; TRBD2 aligns across 10 bases. V lost 6 bases to trimming and J lost 0 bases; unmatched junction nucleotides: 6. The V gene's germline CDR1 is SGHRS and CDR2 YFSETQ. The CDR3 has 15 amino acids. The CDR3 DNA sequence: TGCGCCAGCACAACCGGGACTAGCGACTCCTACGAGCAGTACTTC. It codes for CASTTGTSDSYEQYF.

About this clone itself: Other DNA sequences in this sample translate to the same CDR3. CDR3 bases: TGTGCCAGCAGTGCCGGGACAGGGGTTTCACCCCTCCACTTT. Residues: CASSAGTGVSPLHF. The genes are TRBV27 and TRBJ1-6; 10 nucleotides agree with TRBD1. V dropped 5 bases and J dropped 9; count of bases not matched to a gene: 4. The CDR3 spans 14 residues. Germline CDR1 and CDR2: MNHEY and SMNVEV (reference sequence).

The chain is built from TRBV4-3 and TRBJ1-1; D may be TRBD1 (5 bases). The CDR3 spans 17 residues. Germline values: CDR1 LGHNA, CDR2 YSLEER. Trimming pared 0 bases from V and 3 bases from J, leaving 17 bases between. The CDR3 loop reads CASSQDPTGGRDTEAFF. The CDR3 coding sequence is TGCGCCAGCAGCCAAGACCCTACGGGGGGACGGGACACTGAAGCTTTCTTT.

This rearrangement joins TRBV25-1 to TRBJ1-4, with 9 bases lining up with TRBD1. This CDR3 region has 17 residues. Germline CDR1 reads MGHDK; CDR2 reads SYGVNS. The trim removed 1 base at V and 4 bases at J, leaving 7 bases unmatched. The CDR3 DNA sequence: TGTGCCAGCAGTGAATTCTCCATGACAGGGGGTAATGAAAAACTGTTTTTT. Translated: CASSEFSMTGGNEKLFF.

This sequence joins TRBV5-6 and TRBJ2-7; TRBD2 might be the D (5 bases). This CDR3 has 15 residues. Germline V gene lookup returns CDR1 SGHDT and CDR2 YYEEEE. V was pared by 0 bases and J by 2 bases, with 12 bases between. The CDR3 sequence: CASSLEEGSAYEQYF. CDR3 nucleotides: TGTGCCAGCAGCTTGGAGGAAGGGAGTGCCTACGAGCAGTACTTC.

The chain couples TRBV6-6 to TRBJ1-1, with D perhaps matching TRBD1 (5 bases). This CDR3 is built from 16 residues. The V and J ends lost 0 bases and 3 bases respectively, with 14 bases between them. The germline V gene encodes CDR1 MNHNY and CDR2 SVGAGI (reference sequence). DNA of the CDR3: TGTGCCAGCAGTTACTCGCGACATATCAGGGACACTGAAGCTTTCTTT. Its translation is CASSYSRHIRDTEAFF.

The chain has TRBV9 and TRBJ2-3; 8 nucleotides match TRBD1. V shed 1 base, J shed 0 bases, and the junction held 10 bases outside the gene matches. There are 18 residues in the CDR3. The germline V gene has CDR1 SGDLS and CDR2 YYNGEE. CDR3 sequence reads: CASSVHGETGASTDTQYF. The DNA for the CDR3 is TGTGCCAGCAGCGTACATGGGGAGACAGGGGCAAGCACAGATACGCAGTATTTT.